The table lists the clone carrying this T cell receptor beta chain with a few counts. The antigen remains unidentified. Deletions cut 4 bases from V and 2 bases from J, with 12 bases between. The CDR3 contains 13 residues. Germline loops: CDR1 SQVTM, CDR2 ANQGSEA. The data are from a study of CD8 T cells in Susac syndrome. cDNA came from about 0.5 to 1 ug RNA primed by random hexamers. Coverage of TCR beta CDR3 amplification by immunoSEQ multiplex PCR extended to 54 Vbeta and 13 Jbeta. TCRdb ran MiXCR on the immunoSEQ multiplex PCR reads and lists one entry per CDR3 protein. Counted here are 250,000 to 300,000 distinct CDR3 sequences, around 89% occurring once; the ten biggest clones make up roughly 0.17%. Study-level findings and limits: Acknowledgment was made by the study that its TCR sequencing and HLA analysis involved a relatively small number of individuals.

The sequence came from a human donor with multiple sclerosis. Sequences were obtained from CD8+ T cells from PBMCs. This chain connects TRBV29-1 to TRBJ2-7; D is tentatively TRBD1 or TRBD2 (5 bases each). The CDR3 nucleotides read TGCAGCGTTGTTCACGGGACGGCCTACGAGCAGTACTTC. Protein sequence: CSVVHGTAYEQYF.